This T cell receptor (beta chain) derives from a study of blood T cells in healthy people across ages. Study-wide results and limits: Strongly correlated with naive T cell percentage was TCR beta diversity.

This clonotype was seen more than once but under ten times. Its antigen is as yet unknown. Every participating donor contributed about 10 milliliters of peripheral blood through a draw. Primed by a sample-barcoded 5' primer and a J-beta primer mix, a second PCR proceeded for roughly 7 to 12 cycles. TCRdb re-called the 5' RACE reads through MiXCR, storing one row per CDR3 protein. The sample includes 700,000 or so distinct CDR3 sequences, over 40% of them seen just once. V lost 0 bases, J lost 4 bases, and 15 bases lay in between. CDR1 and CDR2 (germline): LGHNA, YNFKEQ. CDR3 size: 16 residues. The rearrangement links TRBV4-2 to TRBJ2-5; D uncertain. This clonotype was sampled from a man aged 80 or over in good health. Sequencing used blood. The CDR3 bases are TGTGCCAGCAGCCAAGATTATGGCCAGTTTTCAGAGACCCAGTACTTC. This gives the protein CASSQDYGQFSETQYF.